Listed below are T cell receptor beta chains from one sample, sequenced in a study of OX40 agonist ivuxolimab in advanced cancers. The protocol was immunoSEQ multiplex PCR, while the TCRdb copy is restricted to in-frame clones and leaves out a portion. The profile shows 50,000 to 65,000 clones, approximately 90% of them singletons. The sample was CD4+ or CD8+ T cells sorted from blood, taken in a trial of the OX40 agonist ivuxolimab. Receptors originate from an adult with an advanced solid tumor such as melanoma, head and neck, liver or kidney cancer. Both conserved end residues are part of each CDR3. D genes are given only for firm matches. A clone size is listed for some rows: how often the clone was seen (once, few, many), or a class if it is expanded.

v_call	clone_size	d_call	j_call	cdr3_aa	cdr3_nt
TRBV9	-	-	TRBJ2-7	CASSVGTGPALRDEQYF	TGTGCCAGCAGCGTAGGTACAGGCCCTGCCCTTAGGGATGAGCAGTACTTC
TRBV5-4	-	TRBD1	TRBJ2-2	CASSLVGQGSTGELFF	TGTGCCAGCAGCTTGGTTGGACAGGGGTCCACCGGGGAGCTGTTTTTT
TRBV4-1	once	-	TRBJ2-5	CASSRWRGETQYF	TGCGCCAGCAGCCGGTGGAGAGGGGAGACCCAGTACTTC
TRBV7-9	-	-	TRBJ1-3	CASSLEGLLSGNTIYF	TGTGCCAGCAGCTTAGAGGGGCTCCTCTCTGGAAACACCATATATTTT
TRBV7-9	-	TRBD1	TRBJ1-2	CASSPFTGQGNYGYTF	TGTGCCAGCAGCCCGTTTACGGGACAGGGAAACTATGGCTACACCTTC
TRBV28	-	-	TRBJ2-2	CASSFVLGELFF	TGTGCCAGCAGTTTCGTCCTCGGGGAGCTGTTTTTT
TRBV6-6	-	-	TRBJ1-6	CASSPPGRSYNSPLHF	TGTGCCAGCAGTCCCCCGGGGCGATCCTATAATTCACCCCTCCACTTT
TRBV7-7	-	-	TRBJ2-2	CASSLERTVNTGELFF	TGTGCTAGCAGCTTAGAACGGACAGTTAACACCGGGGAGCTGTTTTTT
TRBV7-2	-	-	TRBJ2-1	CASSSSIYNEQFF	TGTGCCAGCAGCTCTTCCATCTACAATGAGCAGTTCTTC
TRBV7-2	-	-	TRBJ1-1	CASSVRVGTEAFF	TGTGCCAGCAGCGTCAGGGTGGGCACTGAAGCTTTCTTT
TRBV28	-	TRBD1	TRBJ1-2	CASQGDGYTF	TGTGCCTCACAGGGGGATGGCTACACCTTC
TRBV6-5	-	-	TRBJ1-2	CASSTTRGNNYGYTF	TGTGCCAGCAGTACGACGAGGGGGAACAACTATGGCTACACCTTC
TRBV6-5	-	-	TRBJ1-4	CASRFSTNEKLFF	TGTGCCAGCAGGTTCTCAACTAATGAAAAACTGTTTTTT
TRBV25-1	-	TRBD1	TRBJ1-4	CASSETGGTSEKLFF	TGTGCCAGCAGTGAGACAGGGGGAACTAGTGAAAAACTGTTTTTT
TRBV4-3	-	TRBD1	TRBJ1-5	CASSQDRGQGNQPQHF	TGCGCCAGCAGCCAAGATCGGGGACAGGGCAATCAGCCCCAGCATTTT
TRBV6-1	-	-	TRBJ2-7	CATLRGATYEQYF	TGTGCCACCCTAAGGGGTGCTACCTACGAGCAGTACTTC
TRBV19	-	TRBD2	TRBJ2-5	CASSFGTSETQYF	TGTGCCAGTAGTTTCGGGACTAGTGAGACCCAGTACTTC
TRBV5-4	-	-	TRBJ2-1	CASSFVQYNEQFF	TGTGCCAGCAGCTTTGTTCAATACAATGAGCAGTTCTTC
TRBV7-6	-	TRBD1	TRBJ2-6	CASSKQGTSGANVLTF	TGTGCCAGCAGCAAACAGGGGACCTCTGGGGCCAACGTCCTGACTTTC
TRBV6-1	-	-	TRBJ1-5	CASSDSSNQPQHF	TGTGCCAGCAGCGATAGTAGCAATCAGCCCCAGCATTTT
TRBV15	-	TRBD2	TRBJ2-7	CATSSWGRSSGGYEQYF	TGTGCCACCAGCAGCTGGGGGCGGTCTAGCGGGGGATACGAGCAGTACTTC
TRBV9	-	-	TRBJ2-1	CASSVVETEQFF	TGTGCCAGCAGCGTAGTTGAGACTGAGCAGTTCTTC
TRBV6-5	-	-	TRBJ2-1	CASSSGELGRNEQFF	TGTGCCAGCAGTTCAGGGGAACTTGGGCGCAATGAGCAGTTCTTC
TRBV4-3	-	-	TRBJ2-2	CASSVASDRLGELFF	TGCGCCAGCAGCGTAGCTAGCGACAGACTAGGGGAGCTGTTTTTT
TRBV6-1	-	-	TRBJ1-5	CASSEASGSNQPQHF	TGTGCCAGCAGTGAAGCGTCAGGGAGCAATCAGCCCCAGCATTTT
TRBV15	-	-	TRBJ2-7	CATSRDRDPPVYEQYF	TGTGCCACCAGCAGAGACCGGGACCCGCCCGTCTACGAGCAGTACTTC